Included here is one TCR beta chain sequence, with context. This clone came up once. There is no known antigen for this receptor. It has no much larger one-base neighbor in the sample; base qualities were not kept. TCRbeta CDR3 regions were amplified from genomic DNA using the immunoSEQ Assay, a bias-controlled multiplex PCR. The authors' analysis ran thus. Nucleated cell counts per sample were estimated from amplification of reference gene primers within the assay. To quantify the absolute abundance of each unique TCRbeta CDR3 rearrangement, sequence reads were collapsed and filtered. Productive Simpson clonality was computed per sample as the square root of Simpson's diversity index over productive rearrangements. Not all clones reach the TCRdb copy of this immuneACCESS table, which keeps in-frame sequences only. Checked studies attribute under half of the gap to unresolved V genes and leave the rest unexplained. The V and J calls and clone size are taken from that table; D and trimming were inferred from the DNA. Within this sample are about 200,000 clones, with about nine tenths of them counted one time only. The ten largest clones represent about 5% of the sample.

Whole blood was collected in K2EDTA tubes by collaborating institutions according to the institutions' own protocols. For TCRbeta analysis, collaborator samples were shipped as frozen whole blood, as isolated PBMCs, or as DNA extracted from either sample type. This specimen comes from a study of blood T cell repertoires in COVID-19 (dated by TCRdb to 2020 to 2022). Describing the broader study: Collaborator samples came from the United States, Italy and Spain and covered acute and convalescent phases of COVID-19. The material from the prospective study consisted of cDNA or gDNA derived from T cells, B-cell-depleted T cells, or PBMCs. The dataset comprised deeply sampled blood TCRbeta repertoires from subjects exposed to, actively infected with, or recovered from COVID-19. Samples came from the ongoing ImmuneRACE study (first 160 participants) plus 1,254 subjects from 6 global collaborators. Where HLA class I and class II types were available, the types were taken from metadata supplied by the sample provider, not from assay-based typing. Sample metadata almost always included a de-identified subject ID, COVID-19 status, age in years and sex. The repertoires were released in a freely available public database meant as a resource for research on the immune response to SARS-CoV-2.

V gives up 5 bases and J gives up 1 base, and the segment between their germline ends measures 14 bases. The CDR3 contains 15 residues, cysteine and phenylalanine counted. CDR3 DNA is the only sequence kept; it has 45 bases, read in frame from the first base. In the germline V gene (reference sequence), CDR1 corresponds to MNHNY and CDR2 to SVGAGI. Study-level results and caveats: Clinical and demographic metadata were provided uncurated, with the amount varying by source and participant.

This TCR came from a woman between 35 and 50 years old with acute or convalescent COVID-19. The sample comprised peripheral blood. The receptor chain draws on TRBV6-6 and TRBJ1-1; perhaps TRBD1 is the D gene, with 6 bases matching. The DNA sequence reads TGTGCCAGCAGTCAGACCAAACAGGGGAACACTGAAGCTTTCTTT. It is translated as CASSQTKQGNTEAFF.